The present TCR beta chain was sequenced within a study of T cell repertoires in cytomegalovirus infection. On the study more broadly: Recently identified HLA-C-restricted CMV epitopes were among the peptides used.

This clonotype was detected only a few times. No antigen is known for it. Findings of the study overall: People with CMV and the relevant HLA were identified by cumulative public TCR beta family frequency.

Germline V gives CDR1 LGHNA, CDR2 YSLEER. V was clipped by 1 base and J by 3 bases; unmatched bases: 3. CDR3 length: 15 residues. MiXCR was run by TCRdb on the reads, yielding one entry per CDR3 protein. The table records about half a million distinct CDR3 sequences, around 35% of them present only once. This material consisted of cultured PBMCs, taken from culture after CMV antigen stimulation. The origin of this receptor is a human donor in good health (CMV status not recorded). Some clones in this sample may be carry-over from other donors' samples. The chain couples TRBV4-3 to TRBJ2-1; 7 nucleotides agree with TRBD1. The chain's CDR3 is CASSQGGGHYNEQFF. In DNA, the CDR3 is TGCGCCAGCAGCCAAGGAGGGGGCCACTACAATGAGCAGTTCTTC.